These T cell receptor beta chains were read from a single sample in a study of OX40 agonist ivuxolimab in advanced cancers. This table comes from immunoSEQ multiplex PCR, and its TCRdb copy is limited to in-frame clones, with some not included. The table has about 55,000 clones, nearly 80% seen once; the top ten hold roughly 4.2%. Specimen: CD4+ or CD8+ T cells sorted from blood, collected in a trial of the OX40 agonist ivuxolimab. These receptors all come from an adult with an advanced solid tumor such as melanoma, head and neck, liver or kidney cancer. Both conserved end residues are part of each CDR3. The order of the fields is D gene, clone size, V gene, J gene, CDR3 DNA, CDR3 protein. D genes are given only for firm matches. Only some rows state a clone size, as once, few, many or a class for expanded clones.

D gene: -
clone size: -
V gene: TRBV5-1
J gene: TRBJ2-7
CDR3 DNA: TGCGCCAGCAGCTTGCTCCCCCAGGGAACCTACGAGCAGTACTTC
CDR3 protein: CASSLLPQGTYEQYF

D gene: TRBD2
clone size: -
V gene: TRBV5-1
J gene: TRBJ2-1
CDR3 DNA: TGCGCCAGCAGCCCAGTAGCGGGCTTCTCCTACAATGAGCAGTTCTTC
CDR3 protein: CASSPVAGFSYNEQFF

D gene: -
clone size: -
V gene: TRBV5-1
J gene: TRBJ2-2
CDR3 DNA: TGCGCCAGCTTCCCGGGGAACACCGGGGAGCTGTTTTTT
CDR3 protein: CASFPGNTGELFF

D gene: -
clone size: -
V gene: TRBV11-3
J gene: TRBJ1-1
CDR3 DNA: TGTGCCAGCAGCTTATCACGGTGGAACACTGAAGCTTTCTTT
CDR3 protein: CASSLSRWNTEAFF

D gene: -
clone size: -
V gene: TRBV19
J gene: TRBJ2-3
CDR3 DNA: TGTGCCAGTAGAAATCAGCGCAGCACAGATACGCAGTATTTT
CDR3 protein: CASRNQRSTDTQYF

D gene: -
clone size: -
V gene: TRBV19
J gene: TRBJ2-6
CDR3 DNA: TGTGCCAGTAGTGCGGGGCCCGCGCTGACCTCTGGGGCCAACGTCCTGACTTTC
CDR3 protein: CASSAGPALTSGANVLTF

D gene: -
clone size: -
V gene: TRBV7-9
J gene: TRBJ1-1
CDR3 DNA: TGTGCCAGCAGCTTTCCGCCTAACACTGAAGCTTTCTTT
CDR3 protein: CASSFPPNTEAFF

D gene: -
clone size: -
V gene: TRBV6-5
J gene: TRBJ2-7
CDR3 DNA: TGTGCCAGCAGTTTTTCAGCGGGTCGGGCCTACGAGCAGTACTTC
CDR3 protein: CASSFSAGRAYEQYF

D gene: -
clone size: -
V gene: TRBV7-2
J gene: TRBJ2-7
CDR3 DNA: TGTGCCAGCAGCTTAGCGCTTTACGAGCAGTACTTC
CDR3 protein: CASSLALYEQYF

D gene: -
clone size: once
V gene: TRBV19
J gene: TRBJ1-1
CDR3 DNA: TGTGCCATTACAAAGGGTGGCCAGAACACTGAAGCTTTCTTT
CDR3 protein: CAITKGGQNTEAFF

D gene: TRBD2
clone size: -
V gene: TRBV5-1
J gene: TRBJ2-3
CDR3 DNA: TGCGCCAGCAGGTTGGACGCGGGACTAGCGGGAGATACGCAGTATTTT
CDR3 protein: CASRLDAGLAGDTQYF

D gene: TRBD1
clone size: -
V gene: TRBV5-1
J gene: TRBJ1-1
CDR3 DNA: TGCGCCAGCAGCCCGGAAGGGACAGCGAACACTGAAGCTTTCTTT
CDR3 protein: CASSPEGTANTEAFF

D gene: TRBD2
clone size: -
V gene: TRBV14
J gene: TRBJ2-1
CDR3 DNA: TGTGCCAGCAACAGCGGGGGGGCTTTAAATGAGCAGTTCTTC
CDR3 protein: CASNSGGALNEQFF

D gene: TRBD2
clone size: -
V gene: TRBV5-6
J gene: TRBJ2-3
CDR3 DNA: TGTGCCAGCAGCTTGAGGCTAGCGGGATCTAGCACAGATACGCAGTATTTT
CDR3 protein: CASSLRLAGSSTDTQYF

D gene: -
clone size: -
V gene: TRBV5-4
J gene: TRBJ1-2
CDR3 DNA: TGTGCCAGTCTCCGGGACGGAATATCCCTGAACTATGGCTACGCCTTC
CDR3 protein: CASLRDGISLNYGYAF

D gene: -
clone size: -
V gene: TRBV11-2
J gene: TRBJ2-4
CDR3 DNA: TGTGCCAGCAGCTTCGCAGCGGAGGGGGGCAAAAACATTCAGTACTTC
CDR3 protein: CASSFAAEGGKNIQYF

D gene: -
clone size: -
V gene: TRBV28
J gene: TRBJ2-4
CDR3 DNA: TGTGCCAGCAGTTTCATAGGGAACGGGAACATTCAGTACTTC
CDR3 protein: CASSFIGNGNIQYF

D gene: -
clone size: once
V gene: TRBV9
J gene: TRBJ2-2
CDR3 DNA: TGTGCCAGCAGCGTAGTTCTCACCGGGGAGCTGTTTTTT
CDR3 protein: CASSVVLTGELFF

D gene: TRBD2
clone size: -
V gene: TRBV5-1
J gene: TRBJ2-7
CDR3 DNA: TGCGCCAGCAGCTTGGAGGCTAGCGGGAGACACGAGCAGTACTTC
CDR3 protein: CASSLEASGRHEQYF

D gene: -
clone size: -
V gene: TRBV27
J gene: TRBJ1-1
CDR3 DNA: TGTGCCAGCAGTCCGGGACGGCTGAACACTGAAGCTTTCTTT
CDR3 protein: CASSPGRLNTEAFF

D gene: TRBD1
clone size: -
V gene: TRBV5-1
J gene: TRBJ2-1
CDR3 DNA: TGCGCCAGCAGCCCACTAATTCGACAGGGGCGATCCTACAATGAGCAGTTCTTC
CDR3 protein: CASSPLIRQGRSYNEQFF

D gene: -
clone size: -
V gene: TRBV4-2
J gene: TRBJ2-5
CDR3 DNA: TGTGCCAGCAGCCAAAATCGTCTAGGAGAGACCCAGTACTTC
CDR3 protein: CASSQNRLGETQYF

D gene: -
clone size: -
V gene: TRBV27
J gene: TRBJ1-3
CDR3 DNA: TGTGCCAGCAGTTCTCACAATTCTGGAAACACCATATATTTT
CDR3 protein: CASSSHNSGNTIYF

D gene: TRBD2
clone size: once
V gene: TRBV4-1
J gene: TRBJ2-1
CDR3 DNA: TGCGCCAGCAGCCAAGATTTCCTAGCGGGAAGGACCTACAATGAGCAGTTCTTC
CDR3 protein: CASSQDFLAGRTYNEQFF

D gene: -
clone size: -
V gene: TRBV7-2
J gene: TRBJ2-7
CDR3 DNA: TGTGCCAGCAGCGACCGGGGGAAGCAGTCCTACGAGCAGTACTTC
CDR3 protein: CASSDRGKQSYEQYF

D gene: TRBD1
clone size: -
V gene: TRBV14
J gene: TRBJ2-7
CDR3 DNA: TGTGCCAGTGAGACAGGGCCCTCCTACGAGCAGTACTTC
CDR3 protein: CASETGPSYEQYF

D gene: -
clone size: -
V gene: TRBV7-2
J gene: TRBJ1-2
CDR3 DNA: TGTGCCAGCAGCTTAGTGGAGGGATATGGCTACACCTTC
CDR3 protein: CASSLVEGYGYTF

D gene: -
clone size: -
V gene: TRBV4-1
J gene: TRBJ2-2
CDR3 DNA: TGCGCCAGCAGCCAAGATTTAAGTGACACCGGGGAGCTGTTTTTT
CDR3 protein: CASSQDLSDTGELFF

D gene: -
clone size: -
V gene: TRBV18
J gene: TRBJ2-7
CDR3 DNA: TGTGCCAGCTCACCCCTCCCAACCTACGAGCAGTACTTC
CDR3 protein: CASSPLPTYEQYF

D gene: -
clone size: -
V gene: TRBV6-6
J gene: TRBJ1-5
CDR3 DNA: TGTGCCAGCAGCCCAAGACAGGAAAATCAGCCCCAGCATTTT
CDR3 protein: CASSPRQENQPQHF

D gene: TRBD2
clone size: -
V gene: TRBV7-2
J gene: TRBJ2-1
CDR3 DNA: TGTGCCAGCAGCGGGCGTGGGCGGGGGGGCCTCTTTGAGCAGTTCTTC
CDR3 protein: CASSGRGRGGLFEQFF

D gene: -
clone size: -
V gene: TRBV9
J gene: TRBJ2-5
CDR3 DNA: TGTGCCAGCAGTGACCCAGGAGAGACCCAGTACTTC
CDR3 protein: CASSDPGETQYF

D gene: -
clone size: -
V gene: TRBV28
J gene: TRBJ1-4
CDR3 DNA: TGTGCCAGCAGTTCTTTATGGGCCCAAACGCGCTGGTCGAATGAAAAACTGTTTTTT
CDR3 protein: CASSSLWAQTRWSNEKLFF